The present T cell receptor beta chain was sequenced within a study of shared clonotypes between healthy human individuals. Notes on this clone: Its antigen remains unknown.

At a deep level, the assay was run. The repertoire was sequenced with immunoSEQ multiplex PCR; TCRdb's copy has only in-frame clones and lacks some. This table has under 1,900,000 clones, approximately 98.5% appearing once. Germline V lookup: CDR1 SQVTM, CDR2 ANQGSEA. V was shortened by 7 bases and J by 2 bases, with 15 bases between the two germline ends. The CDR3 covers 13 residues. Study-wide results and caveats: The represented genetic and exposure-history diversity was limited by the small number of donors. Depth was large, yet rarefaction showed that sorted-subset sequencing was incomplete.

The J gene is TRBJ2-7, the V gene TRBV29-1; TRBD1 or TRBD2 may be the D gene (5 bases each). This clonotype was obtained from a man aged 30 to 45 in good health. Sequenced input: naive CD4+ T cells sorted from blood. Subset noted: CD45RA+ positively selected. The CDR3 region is CSAGTMGPYEQYF. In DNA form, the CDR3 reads TGCAGCGCCGGGACGATGGGTCCCTACGAGCAGTACTTC.